This T cell receptor (beta chain) is from a study of cytomegalovirus exposure and HLA in healthy donors. Study details: According to later analysis, the same platform produced the roughly 130 validation and several hundred first-cohort repertoires.

Study-wide results and limits: For cytomegalovirus status, the classifier reportedly gave diagnoses with high specificity and sensitivity. According to a later analysis, TCR clusters from the first cohort tended to co-occur in the 120 or so validation repertoires. Across donors, most TCRs were seen rarely, yet some public ones were widespread.

The junction had 7 bases not matched to a gene; V was cut back by 6 bases and J by 1 base. The length of the CDR3 is 16 residues. Germline loops: CDR1 MDHEN, CDR2 SYDVKM. This clone has just one count. Antigen unknown. The method was immunoSEQ multiplex PCR; TCRdb's version includes in-frame clones alone and lacks a portion of them. The sample has 250,000 to 350,000 clones, approximately 87% seen once; the top ten hold about 0.85%. Sequencing was carried out using PBMCs. This clonotype was sampled from a young woman in good health and CMV-seronegative. V gene TRBV28 combines with J gene TRBJ2-3; 10 bases agree with TRBD2. The CDR3 reads CASSPTGTSGTDTQYF. Written as DNA, the CDR3 is TGTGCCAGCAGCCCCACAGGGACTAGCGGCACAGATACGCAGTATTTT.